This TCR beta chain appears in the sequencing data of a study of shared clonotypes between healthy human individuals. This table comes from immunoSEQ multiplex PCR, and its TCRdb copy is limited to in-frame clones, with some not included. The table lists roughly 500,000 clones, around 79% of them singletons. This CDR3 region has 15 residues. V shed 0 bases and J shed 5 bases, with 13 bases lying between them. Germline CDR1 LGHNA, CDR2 YNFKEQ. The chain is built from TRBV4-2 and TRBJ2-5; D is undetermined. Sequenced material: PBMCs. This clonotype originated in a woman aged 40 to 50 in good health. Some clones in this sample may be carry-over from other donors' samples. The CDR3 protein is CASSQDWLGWETQYF. In nucleotides, the CDR3 is TGTGCCAGCAGCCAAGATTGGCTAGGGTGGGAGACCCAGTACTTC.